The subject of this entry is one T cell receptor beta chain. This sample was included in a study of blood T cell repertoires in COVID-19. For the study at large: T cells, B-cell-depleted T cells, or PBMCs provided the cDNA or gDNA that served as material.

The data were produced by immunoSEQ multiplex PCR, yet TCRdb's version contains in-frame clones alone and is incomplete. The data show about 300,000 clones, around 87% seen once. Sequences were obtained from peripheral blood. This TCR was recovered from a man aged 65-85 years with acute or convalescent COVID-19.

The CDR3: CATLDRGNTEAFF. The CDR3 DNA reads TGTGCCACCCTGGACAGGGGGAACACTGAAGCTTTCTTT. This chain links TRBV28 with TRBJ1-1; 9 bases agree with TRBD1. CDR3 length: 13 residues. From germline, CDR1 is MDHEN and CDR2 SYDVKM. The trim removed 10 bases at V and 1 base at J, leaving 4 bases unmatched.